The rows below give T cell receptor beta chains drawn from one sample of a study of metastatic and nonmetastatic thyroid tumors. TCRdb ran MiXCR on the PCR reads. The sample includes about 15,000 clones, about 26% of them seen just once. The sequencing input was tumor tissue. These receptors all come from a female donor with papillary thyroid cancer or a benign thyroid nodule (not recorded which). Some clones in this sample may be carry-over from other donors' samples. CDR3s include the opening cysteine and the closing phenylalanine or tryptophan. The D gene is left open where the match is weak. The size field is filled for only some rows; it gives once, few, many or a size class.

TRBJ2-7	TRBV20-1	14	.	TRBD2	CGAQYRTSHYEQYF	TGCGGTGCTCAGTACAGGACTAGTCACTACGAGCAGTACTTC
TRBJ2-4	TRBV20-1	11	large	.	CSGAAKNIQYF	TGCAGTGGAGCAGCCAAAAACATTCAGTACTTC
TRBJ2-3	TRBV24-1	16	many	.	CATSDSRGPDSDTQYF	TGTGCCACCAGTGACTCCAGGGGCCCCGACTCAGATACGCAGTATTTT
TRBJ2-6	TRBV20-1	19	.	.	CSARTRTVSPNSVANVLTF	TGCAGTGCTAGAACTAGGACGGTGTCCCCAAACTCTGTGGCCAACGTCCTGACTTTC
TRBJ1-1	TRBV20-1	15	medium-sized	TRBD1	CSAGRQGAADTEAFF	TGCAGTGCTGGACGACAGGGGGCGGCGGACACTGAAGCTTTCTTT
TRBJ2-7	TRBV4-1	20	.	TRBD2	CASSQRQVSPTSGVGYEQYF	TGCGCCAGCAGCCAACGACAGGTATCCCCGACTAGCGGGGTTGGATACGAGCAGTACTTC
TRBJ1-2	TRBV13	15	.	TRBD1	CASSRRETGNYGYTF	TGTGCCAGCAGCCGGCGCGAGACAGGGAACTATGGCTACACCTTC
TRBJ2-2	TRBV9	13	.	.	CASSVSENGELFF	TGTGCCAGCAGCGTATCTGAAAACGGGGAGCTGTTTTTT
TRBJ2-2	TRBV19	14	.	TRBD1	CASMGTANTGELFF	TGTGCCAGTATGGGGACAGCGAACACCGGGGAGCTGTTTTTT
TRBJ1-2	TRBV30	15	many	TRBD1	CAWSDPDRAYYGYTF	TGTGCCTGGAGTGACCCGGACAGGGCGTATTATGGCTACACCTTC
TRBJ2-1	TRBV19	12	few	.	CASSPGTTFRFF	TGTGCCAGTAGCCCCGGGACCACTTTCCGGTTCTTC
TRBJ1-3	TRBV11-2	17	.	.	CASSGRTVAFSGNTIYF	TGTGCCAGCAGCGGAAGAACAGTCGCATTCTCTGGAAACACCATATATTTT
TRBJ2-7	TRBV27	13	many	.	CASSARTRGVQYF	TGTGCCAGCAGTGCCCGGACAAGAGGCGTGCAGTACTTC
TRBJ1-2	TRBV6-1	13	.	.	CASSEGILYGYTF	TGTGCCAGCAGTGAAGGAATTCTCTATGGCTACACCTTC
TRBJ1-4	TRBV5-1	20	.	.	CASSFTTSLRTLASNEKLFF	TGCGCCAGCAGCTTCACTACCTCCTTACGGACGCTTGCATCTAATGAAAAACTGTTTTTT
TRBJ2-3	TRBV7-3	17	many	TRBD2	CASSPVAGGNGADTQYF	TGTGCCAGCAGCCCCGTAGCGGGGGGGAATGGGGCAGATACGCAGTATTTT
TRBJ1-6	TRBV5-1	12	.	.	CASSLGGSPLHF	TGCGCCAGCAGCTTGGGGGGTTCACCCCTCCACTTT
TRBJ1-2	TRBV19	13	medium-sized	TRBD1	CAAKPGTADGYTF	TGTGCCGCCAAACCAGGGACAGCGGATGGCTACACCTTC
TRBJ2-7	TRBV19	14	few	TRBD1	CARGTGDKTYEQYF	TGTGCCAGAGGGACAGGGGATAAAACCTACGAGCAGTACTTC
TRBJ2-6	TRBV20-1	13	many	.	CSARDSGANVLTF	TGCAGTGCTAGAGACTCTGGGGCCAACGTCCTGACTTTC
TRBJ2-1	TRBV6-1	18	large	TRBD2	CASSDVRLGLADYNEQFF	TGTGCCAGCAGTGATGTACGACTCGGACTAGCGGACTACAATGAGCAGTTCTTC
TRBJ2-2	TRBV28	12	medium-sized	.	CASSLVWGELFF	TGTGCCAGCAGTTTAGTCTGGGGGGAGCTGTTTTTT
TRBJ2-7	TRBV6-1	14	few	.	CASSPRQVLDEQYF	TGTGCCAGCAGCCCGCGACAGGTACTCGACGAGCAGTACTTC
TRBJ2-7	TRBV28	12	many	.	CASSSRVYEQYF	TGTGCCAGCAGTTCGAGGGTCTACGAGCAGTACTTC
TRBJ2-7	TRBV6-1	17	many	.	CASSFSPGDGRVYEQYF	TGTGCCAGCAGTTTTTCTCCTGGGGACGGCCGTGTCTACGAGCAGTACTTC
TRBJ1-3	TRBV5-1	15	.	.	CASSIPRGDGNTIYF	TGCGCCAGCAGCATACCTCGAGGGGATGGAAACACCATATATTTT
TRBJ1-1	TRBV20-1	14	.	.	CSAPEGGRGTEAFF	TGCAGTGCCCCAGAGGGGGGACGGGGAACTGAAGCTTTCTTT
TRBJ1-2	TRBV20-1	12	.	TRBD1	CSASDRSYGYTF	TGCAGTGCTTCGGACAGGAGCTATGGCTACACCTTC
TRBJ2-3	TRBV20-1	13	many	.	CSAWESSTDTQYF	TGCAGTGCTTGGGAATCTAGCACAGATACGCAGTATTTT
TRBJ2-1	TRBV12-3/TRBV12-4	14	many	TRBD2	CASTLAGRNNEQFF	TGTGCCAGCACCTTAGCGGGGCGTAACAATGAGCAGTTCTTC
TRBJ2-3	TRBV20-1	14	many	TRBD2	CSATTSGSTDTQYF	TGCAGTGCGACGACTAGCGGGAGCACAGATACGCAGTATTTT
TRBJ2-7	TRBV6-1	15	few	.	CASSYRSGSPYEQYF	TGTGCCAGCAGTTATAGGAGTGGCAGTCCCTACGAGCAGTACTTC
TRBJ2-1	TRBV12-3/TRBV12-4	15	many	TRBD2	CASRRLAGDGNEQFF	TGTGCCAGCAGACGACTAGCGGGAGATGGGAATGAGCAGTTCTTC
TRBJ1-5	TRBV7-9	13	many	TRBD1	CASSRDRDQPQHF	TGTGCCAGCAGCCGCGACAGGGATCAGCCCCAGCATTTT
TRBJ2-1	TRBV11-3	12	.	.	CASSPDYNEQFF	TGTGCCAGCAGCCCGGATTACAATGAGCAGTTCTTC
TRBJ2-1	TRBV18	15	many	TRBD1	CASSPPDRGRYEQFF	TGTGCCAGCTCACCACCCGACAGGGGGAGGTATGAGCAGTTCTTC
TRBJ1-1	TRBV2	13	few	.	CASRVGEYTQAFF	TGTGCCAGCAGGGTAGGGGAGTACACTCAAGCTTTCTTT
TRBJ2-1	TRBV20-1	14	many	TRBD2	CSARMAGGPREQFF	TGCAGTGCTAGAATGGCGGGAGGGCCGAGGGAGCAGTTCTTC
TRBJ2-1	TRBV20-1	15	.	.	CSASDSGALYNEQFF	TGCAGTGCTAGTGATTCTGGAGCTCTCTACAATGAGCAGTTCTTC
TRBJ2-5	TRBV24-1	16	many	.	CATSDSRRAWGETQYF	TGTGCCACCAGTGATTCCAGGCGGGCTTGGGGGGAGACCCAGTACTTC